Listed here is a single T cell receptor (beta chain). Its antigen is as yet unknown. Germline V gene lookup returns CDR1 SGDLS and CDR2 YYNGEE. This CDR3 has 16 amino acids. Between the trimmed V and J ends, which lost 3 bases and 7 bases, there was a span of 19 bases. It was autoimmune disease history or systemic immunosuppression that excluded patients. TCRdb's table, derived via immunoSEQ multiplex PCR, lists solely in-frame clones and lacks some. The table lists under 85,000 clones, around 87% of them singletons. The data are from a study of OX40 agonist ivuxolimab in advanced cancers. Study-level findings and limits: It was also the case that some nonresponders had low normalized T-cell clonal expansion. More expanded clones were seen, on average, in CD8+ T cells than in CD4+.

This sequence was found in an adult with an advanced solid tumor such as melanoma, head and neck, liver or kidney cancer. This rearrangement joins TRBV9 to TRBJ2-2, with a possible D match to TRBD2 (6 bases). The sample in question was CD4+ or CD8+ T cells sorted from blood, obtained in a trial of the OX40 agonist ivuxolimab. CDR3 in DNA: TGTGCCAGCAGCGGACAACTAGCTAGTTCTGGCGGGGAGCTGTTTTTT. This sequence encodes CASSGQLASSGGELFF.